The 2 T cell receptor beta chains given below trace back to one sample, sequenced in a study of blood T cell repertoires in COVID-19. Profiling relied on immunoSEQ multiplex PCR, and the TCRdb table lists in-frame clones only, not all of them. The table lists about 120,000 clones, 85% of them singletons. Sample: peripheral blood. These receptors all stem from a man at least 80 years old with acute or convalescent COVID-19.

DNA for the CDR3: TGTGCCAGCAGTTTATCAGGGAACTATGGCTACACCTTC. Its translation: CASSLSGNYGYTF. The chain joins TRBV28 to TRBJ1-2; possibly TRBD1 for D (5 bases). Germline loops: CDR1 MDHEN, CDR2 SYDVKM. This CDR3 has 13 amino acids. Trimming pared 1 base from V and 2 bases from J, leaving 5 bases between.

This sequence joins TRBV7-9 and TRBJ1-1; D uncertain. Germline values: CDR1 SEHNR, CDR2 FQNEAQ (reference sequence). V was trimmed by 1 base and J by 5 bases, leaving 8 bases between them. The CDR3 extends over 13 amino acids. In nucleotides, the CDR3 is TGTGCCAGCAGCTTAGACGCTAGTACTGAAGCTTTCTTT. Translated: CASSLDASTEAFF.